The rows below give T cell receptor beta chains drawn from one sample of a study of blood T cell repertoires in COVID-19. TCRdb's table, derived via immunoSEQ multiplex PCR, lists solely in-frame clones and lacks some. Here the sample spans 150,000 to 190,000 clones, approximately 73% being singletons. The sequenced sample consisted of peripheral blood. The origin of the receptors is a woman of 80 years or more with acute or convalescent COVID-19. The CDR3 runs from the conserved cysteine through the conserved F or W. The order of the fields is J gene, CDR3 length, V gene, clone size, D gene, CDR3 DNA, CDR3 protein. A D gene is named only where the DNA matches it firmly. Clone size, where shown, is once, few, many, or a class for clones that have expanded.

TRBJ1-1 | 14 | TRBV15 | NA | TRBD1 | TGTGCCACGACCGGGCACAGGGGGAACACTGAAGCTTTCTTT | CATTGHRGNTEAFF
TRBJ1-5 | 15 | TRBV12-5 | NA | NA | TGTGCTAGTGGCCCCCCCTCAGGGTTGGGTCAGCCCCAGCATTTT | CASGPPSGLGQPQHF
TRBJ1-4 | 13 | TRBV6-5 | NA | TRBD1 | TGTGCCACCAGGGACAGGTCTAATGAAAAACTGTTTTTT | CATRDRSNEKLFF
TRBJ2-7 | 17 | TRBV14 | NA | NA | TGTGCCAGCAGCCAAGATGATAGGGTGCGGGATATGAGGGAGCAGTACTTC | CASSQDDRVRDMREQYF
TRBJ2-1 | 15 | TRBV10-3 | NA | TRBD2 | TGTGCCATCAGTGAGTCGGGGGGGATGTTAGTTGAGCAGTTCTTC | CAISESGGMLVEQFF
TRBJ2-5 | 15 | TRBV2 | few | NA | TGTGCCAGCAGGATGACTAGTCTAACAATGGAGACCCAGTACTTC | CASRMTSLTMETQYF
TRBJ2-1 | 15 | TRBV7-3 | NA | TRBD2 | TGTGCCAGCAGCTCCGTAGCGGGAGCCCACAATGAGCAGTTCTTC | CASSSVAGAHNEQFF
TRBJ2-5 | 13 | TRBV27 | NA | NA | TGTGCCAGCAGTTTGGGGCACCAAGAGACCCAGTACTTC | CASSLGHQETQYF
TRBJ2-2 | 16 | TRBV19 | NA | TRBD2 | TGTGCCAGTAGCCAACCGGCGGGGGGCGGCCATCGGGAGCTGTTTTTT | CASSQPAGGGHRELFF
TRBJ1-4 | 15 | TRBV4-2 | NA | TRBD1 | TGTGCCAGCAGCCACATACAGGGGCAGAATGAAAAACTGTTTTTT | CASSHIQGQNEKLFF
TRBJ2-5 | 16 | TRBV27 | NA | TRBD2 | TGTGCCAGCAGTTTTGTGGGCGGGGGGGAACAAGAGACCCAGTACTTC | CASSFVGGGEQETQYF
TRBJ1-1 | 15 | TRBV7-9 | NA | TRBD1 | TGTGCCAGCAGCCCTAACCGGGACAGGGACACTGAAGCTTTCTTT | CASSPNRDRDTEAFF
TRBJ1-6 | 14 | TRBV6-5 | NA | TRBD1 | TGTGCCAGCAGTTACCGACAGGGAAATTCACCCCTCCACTTT | CASSYRQGNSPLHF
TRBJ1-5 | 12 | TRBV2 | NA | NA | TGTGCCAGCAGTGATGTCATGCAGCCCCAGCATTTT | CASSDVMQPQHF
TRBJ2-7 | 14 | TRBV11-1 | NA | NA | TGTGCCAGCAGCTCTTCAGTAATCTCCTACGAGCAGTACTTC | CASSSSVISYEQYF
TRBJ2-1 | 15 | TRBV7-3 | few | TRBD2 | TGTGCCAGCAGCTTAACGGGTGGTCTAGCGGGGGAGCAGTTCTTC | CASSLTGGLAGEQFF
TRBJ1-2 | 16 | TRBV3-1/TRBV3-2 | once | NA | TGTGCCAGCAGCCAAGACCCTCGGGGGGGCTTCTATGGCTACACCTTC | CASSQDPRGGFYGYTF
TRBJ2-5 | 13 | TRBV5-1 | NA | NA | TGCGCCAGCAGTGTGGAGGGCGGGGAGACCCAGTACTTC | CASSVEGGETQYF
TRBJ1-1 | 14 | TRBV19 | NA | TRBD1 | TGTGCCAGTAGTACAGGACAGGGTCGCACTGAAGCTTTCTTT | CASSTGQGRTEAFF
TRBJ2-2 | 15 | TRBV11-1 | NA | NA | TGTGCCAGCAGCTTTAAAGTTGGAGACACCGGGGAGCTGTTTTTT | CASSFKVGDTGELFF
TRBJ2-5 | 11 | TRBV20-1 | NA | NA | TGCAGTGCAACCCGAGGGGAGACCCAGTACTTC | CSATRGETQYF
TRBJ1-1 | 15 | TRBV5-1 | NA | NA | TGCGCCAGCAGCCCCAGGGGAGTTCAGAACACTGAAGCTTTCTTT | CASSPRGVQNTEAFF
TRBJ2-1 | 17 | TRBV7-9 | few | TRBD2 | TGTGCCAGCAGCGGCCAGACTAGCGGGGGTTTCTCCAATGAGCAGTTCTTC | CASSGQTSGGFSNEQFF
TRBJ2-1 | 18 | TRBV7-9 | NA | TRBD2 | TGTGCCAGCAGCTCCACCCCGGGGCGGCAGGGAGGGGACAATGAGCAGTTCTTC | CASSSTPGRQGGDNEQFF
TRBJ2-1 | 17 | TRBV10-1 | NA | NA | TGCGCCAGCAGTGAGGGAGCGTCGGCCCTCACCCGGGGTGAGCAGTTCTTC | CASSEGASALTRGEQFF
TRBJ2-1 | 17 | TRBV11-3 | NA | TRBD2 | TGTGCCAGCAGCTTAGCCACAGGTCCAGTCGGGGGGAATGAGCAGTTCTTC | CASSLATGPVGGNEQFF
TRBJ2-1 | 13 | TRBV11-2 | NA | NA | TGTGCCAGCAGCTTACGACTACTCAATGAGCAGTTCTTC | CASSLRLLNEQFF
TRBJ1-2 | 15 | TRBV15 | NA | TRBD1 | TGTGCCACCAGCAGGCCGGACAGGGTCTTGGCTGGCTACACCTTC | CATSRPDRVLAGYTF
TRBJ2-1 | 15 | TRBV3-1/TRBV3-2 | NA | TRBD1 | TGTGCCAGCAGCCCTCGACAGGGGGCAGGGGGTGAGCAGTTCTTC | CASSPRQGAGGEQFF
TRBJ2-7 | 15 | TRBV6-5 | NA | TRBD1 | TGTGCCAGCAGTTACAACCCCGGGACAGTGTCTGAGCAGTACTTC | CASSYNPGTVSEQYF
TRBJ2-2 | 15 | TRBV19 | NA | TRBD2 | TGTGCCAGTACCAGACTAGCGGGACCCACCGGGGAGCTGTTTTTT | CASTRLAGPTGELFF
TRBJ2-7 | 14 | TRBV2 | few | NA | TGTGCCAGCAATCTTCGGGGGTCCTCCTACGAGCAGTACTTC | CASNLRGSSYEQYF
TRBJ1-5 | 14 | TRBV19 | NA | NA | TGTGCCAGTAGTAAAGGCCGTCAGGATCAGCCCCAGCATTTT | CASSKGRQDQPQHF
TRBJ1-4 | 15 | TRBV5-1 | NA | TRBD1 | TGCGCCAGCACCTTTGACAGGGTGGATAATGAAAAACTGTTTTTT | CASTFDRVDNEKLFF
TRBJ1-2 | 15 | TRBV6-2/TRBV6-3 | few | TRBD1 | TGTGCCAGCAGCCTACTTCGACAGGGGGCCGATGGCTACACCTTC | CASSLLRQGADGYTF
TRBJ2-5 | 14 | TRBV2 | once | NA | TGTGCCAGCAGTGAACTCCTTAGCGCAGAGACCCAGTACTTC | CASSELLSAETQYF
TRBJ2-7 | 13 | TRBV30 | NA | TRBD2 | TGTGCCCGGCTGAATGGGACTACCTACGAGCAGTACTTC | CARLNGTTYEQYF
TRBJ2-7 | 18 | TRBV5-1 | NA | TRBD2 | TGCGCCAGCAGCTTGTTCCTAGCGGGGGGGTCCTTCTCCTACGAGCAGTACTTC | CASSLFLAGGSFSYEQYF
TRBJ1-6 | 14 | TRBV7-2 | NA | TRBD1 | TGTGCCAGCAAGGGACAGGCTGTTAATTCACCCCTCCACTTT | CASKGQAVNSPLHF
TRBJ2-7 | 13 | TRBV29-1 | NA | NA | TGCAGCGTTGCCCCCACAAGCTCCTACGAGCAGTACTTC | CSVAPTSSYEQYF
TRBJ2-2 | 16 | TRBV10-2 | NA | TRBD2 | TGCGCCAGCAGTTACCCAGCGGGAGGTTCGACCGGGGAGCTGTTTTTT | CASSYPAGGSTGELFF
TRBJ2-7 | 13 | TRBV2 | NA | TRBD1 | TGTGCCAGCGGGGGACAGGGGACGTCCGAGCAGTACTTC | CASGGQGTSEQYF
TRBJ2-3 | 15 | TRBV29-1 | NA | TRBD2 | TGCAGCGTTGAGGGGGGGGGAACAGGTACAGATACGCAGTATTTT | CSVEGGGTGTDTQYF
TRBJ1-2 | 14 | TRBV7-9 | NA | NA | TGTGCCAGCAGCAAAGCACAGGGTAACTATGGCTACACCTTC | CASSKAQGNYGYTF
TRBJ2-7 | 15 | TRBV9 | NA | NA | TGTGCCAGCAGCGTAGGGTCAGCGAGCTCCTACGAGCAGTACTTC | CASSVGSASSYEQYF
TRBJ1-5 | 14 | TRBV3-1/TRBV3-2 | few | NA | TGTGCCAGCAGCCAAGGGCAGTTCAATCAGCCCCAGCATTTT | CASSQGQFNQPQHF
TRBJ2-3 | 14 | TRBV11-2 | NA | TRBD1 | TGTGCCAGCAGCTCCGGACAGGGGGCAACTACGCAGTATTTT | CASSSGQGATTQYF
TRBJ2-3 | 11 | TRBV7-6 | NA | TRBD2 | TGTGCCAGCAGTGTGGCGGGGGGGCAGTATTTT | CASSVAGGQYF
TRBJ1-6 | 16 | TRBV5-6 | NA | NA | TGTGCCAGCAGCGCCGATCGGGGGGCGCAGAATTCACCCCTCCACTTT | CASSADRGAQNSPLHF
TRBJ1-1 | 15 | TRBV10-3 | NA | NA | TGTGCCACCGGGGGGGGAAGCGTATACGGGTATGAAGCTTTCTTT | CATGGGSVYGYEAFF
TRBJ2-5 | 16 | TRBV5-5 | NA | NA | TGTGCCAGCAGCTTGGCGAGGGGGACCCTCCAAGAGACCCAGTACTTC | CASSLARGTLQETQYF
TRBJ2-1 | 14 | TRBV6-1 | NA | TRBD1 | TGTGCCAGCAGTGAGGGGGGACAGGGGTATGAGCAGTTCTTC | CASSEGGQGYEQFF
TRBJ1-5 | 16 | TRBV10-3 | NA | NA | TGTGCCATCAGTGAGCGTAGCCAGCTAAGCAATCAGCCCCAGCATTTT | CAISERSQLSNQPQHF
TRBJ2-7 | 13 | TRBV19 | once | TRBD2 | TGTGCCACCGTCGGGGGGGCGGGCTACGAGCAGTACTTC | CATVGGAGYEQYF
TRBJ1-2 | 13 | TRBV6-1 | few | NA | TGTGCCAGCAGTGAAGTCGCACGGTATGGCTACACCTTC | CASSEVARYGYTF
TRBJ2-3 | 15 | TRBV9 | NA | TRBD1 | TGTGCCAGCAGCCTAGGGGGACAGGCGAGAGATACGCAGTATTTT | CASSLGGQARDTQYF
TRBJ2-3 | 17 | TRBV11-2 | NA | TRBD2 | TGTGCCAGCAGCCCGGGGACTAGCGGGAGATCGACAGATACGCAGTATTTT | CASSPGTSGRSTDTQYF
TRBJ1-1 | 13 | TRBV6-6 | NA | NA | TGTGCCAGCAGTCTCCTGGGGGGGGACGAAGCTTTCTTT | CASSLLGGDEAFF
TRBJ2-1 | 17 | TRBV4-2 | NA | TRBD2 | TGTGCCAGCAGCCAAGAACTAGCGGGGGGTTCGTACAATGAGCAGTTCTTC | CASSQELAGGSYNEQFF
TRBJ1-4 | 14 | TRBV19 | NA | TRBD1 | TGTGCCAGCCAGGACAGGGGGCAAAGTGAAAAACTGTTTTTT | CASQDRGQSEKLFF